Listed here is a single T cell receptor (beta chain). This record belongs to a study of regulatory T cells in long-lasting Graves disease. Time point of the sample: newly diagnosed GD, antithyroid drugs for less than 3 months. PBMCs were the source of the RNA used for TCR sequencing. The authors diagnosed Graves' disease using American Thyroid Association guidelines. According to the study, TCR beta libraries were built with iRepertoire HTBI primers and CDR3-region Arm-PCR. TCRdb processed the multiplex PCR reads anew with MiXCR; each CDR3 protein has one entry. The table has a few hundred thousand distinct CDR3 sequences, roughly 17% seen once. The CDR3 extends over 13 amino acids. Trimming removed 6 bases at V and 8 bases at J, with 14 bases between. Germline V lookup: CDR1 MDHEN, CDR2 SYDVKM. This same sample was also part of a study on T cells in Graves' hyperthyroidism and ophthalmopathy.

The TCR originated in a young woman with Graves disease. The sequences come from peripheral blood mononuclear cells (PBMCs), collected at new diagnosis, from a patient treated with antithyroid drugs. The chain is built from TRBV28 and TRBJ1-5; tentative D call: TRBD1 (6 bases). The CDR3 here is CASRLDRLEPQHF. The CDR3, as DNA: TGTGCCAGCAGACTGGACAGACTAGAGCCCCAGCATTTT.